The clone carrying this T cell receptor beta chain was picked up many times. The record originates from a study of CD8+CD57+ T cells in acquired aplastic anemia. At the level of the study: Recorded DNA amounts for sorted CD4+ and CD8+ cells had an average of around 3.4 ug.

This CDR3 is 13 amino acids long. V was trimmed by 2 bases and J by 5 bases, leaving 7 bases between them. Germline CDR1 reads KGHSH; CDR2 reads LQKENI. Both TCR beta VDJ combination and CDR3 sequence profiling were carried out. Genomic DNA was the template for this profiling. From the reads, TCRdb called clonotypes with MiXCR, one entry per CDR3 protein. The sample includes approximately 300,000 distinct CDR3 sequences, roughly 59% seen only once; the top ten take under 1.5%. Sequencing involved patients with CD8+CD57+ cell expansion previously shown by flow cytometry. There were no patients without severe acquired aplastic anemia.

The TCR was taken from a human donor with aplastic anemia. The V gene is TRBV18, the J gene TRBJ1-5, with D hard to call. The source material was sorted CD4+, CD8+, or CD8+CD57+ T cells (not recorded which) from PBMCs. The CDR3 spells CASSPRVDQPQHF. The CDR3 DNA is TGTGCCAGCTCACCAAGGGTTGATCAGCCCCAGCATTTT.